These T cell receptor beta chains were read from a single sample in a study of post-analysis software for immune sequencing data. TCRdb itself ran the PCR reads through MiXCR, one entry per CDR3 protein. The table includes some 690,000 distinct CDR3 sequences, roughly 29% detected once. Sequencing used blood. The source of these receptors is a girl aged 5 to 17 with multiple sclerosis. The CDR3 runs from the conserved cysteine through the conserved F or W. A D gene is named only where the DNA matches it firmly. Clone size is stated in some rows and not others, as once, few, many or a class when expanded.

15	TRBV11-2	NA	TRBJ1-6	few	TGTGCCAGCAGCTCCCCCGGGGGGACTAATTCACCCCTCCACTTT	CASSSPGGTNSPLHF
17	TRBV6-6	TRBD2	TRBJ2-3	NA	TGTGCCAGCAGTTACTCGATGGCGGGGGGGAGGACAGATACGCAGTATTTT	CASSYSMAGGRTDTQYF
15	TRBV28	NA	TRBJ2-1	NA	TGTGCCAGCAGGCTGACAGTCAGCTCCTACAATGAGCAGTTCTTC	CASRLTVSSYNEQFF
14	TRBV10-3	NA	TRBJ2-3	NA	TGTGCCATCCGTCCTAGAGGGGGCACAGATACGCAGTATTTT	CAIRPRGGTDTQYF
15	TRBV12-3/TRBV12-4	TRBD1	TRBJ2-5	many	TGTGCCAGCAATCCCTCAGGGGGCGGAGGAGAGACCCAGTACTTC	CASNPSGGGGETQYF
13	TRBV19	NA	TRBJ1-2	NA	TGTGCCAGTAGCGAGACAGGAATGTATGGCTACACCTTC	CASSETGMYGYTF
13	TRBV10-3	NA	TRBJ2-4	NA	TGTGCCACGGGAAAGCAGGACGGAAACATTCAGTACTTC	CATGKQDGNIQYF
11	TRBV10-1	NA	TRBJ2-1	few	TGCGCCAGCAGTGAGTTTGGTGAGCAGTTCTTC	CASSEFGEQFF
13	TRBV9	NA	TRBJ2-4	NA	TGTGCCAGCAGTCCTAGGGGGTCGGACATTCAGTACTTC	CASSPRGSDIQYF
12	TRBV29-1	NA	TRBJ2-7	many	TGCAGCGTTGAAGACAGGACCTACGAGCAGTACTTC	CSVEDRTYEQYF
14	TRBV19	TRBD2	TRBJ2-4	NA	TGTGCCAGTAGCCACAATGTGGGGAGGGACATTCAGTACTTC	CASSHNVGRDIQYF